Below are 25 T cell receptor beta chains sequenced from a single sample in a study of early T cells in non-severe SARS-CoV-2 infection. TCRdb called the 5' RACE reads again in MiXCR, with one record for every CDR3 protein. The profile shows 70,000 to 85,000 distinct CDR3 sequences, around 12% of them singletons. Sequenced input: whole blood. The receptor set was obtained from an adult who was a healthcare worker with PCR-confirmed SARS-CoV-2 infection or an uninfected control (not recorded which).

Many counts were recorded for this clonotype. The chain couples TRBV9 to TRBJ1-1; D remains unclear. This CDR3 comprises 13 residues. Trimming pared 0 bases from V and 0 bases from J, leaving 3 bases between. Germline-derived CDR1 and CDR2 are SGDLS and YYNGEE. The CDR3 sequence is CASSVAMNTEAFF. In DNA, the CDR3 is TGTGCCAGCAGCGTAGCAATGAACACTGAAGCTTTCTTT. Variable domain in full (rest from reference TRBV9 and TRBJ1-1): DSGVTQTPKHLITATGQRVTLRCSPRSGDLSVYWYQQSLDQGLQFLIQYYNGEERAKGNILERFSAQQFPDLHSELNLSSLELGDSALYFCASSVAMNTEAFFGQGTRLTVV.

This clonotype occurred a few times. The chain has TRBV25-1 and TRBJ1-6; no definite D call. V lost 2 bases and J lost 6, with 11 bases in between. This CDR3 contains 15 residues. Looked up from germline, CDR1 is MGHDK and CDR2 is SYGVNS. The CDR3 protein is CASSERGRLNSPLHF. The CDR3 DNA sequence: TGTGCCAGCAGTGAACGGGGAAGGCTTAATTCACCCCTCCACTTT.

This clonotype was detected many times. This chain links TRBV6-4 with TRBJ2-2, with 8 bases fitting TRBD2. CDR1 and CDR2 (germline): MRHNA, SNTAGT. Trimming removed 5 bases from V and 4 bases from J; junction bases left unmatched: 0. The CDR3 is 13 residues long. The CDR3 DNA reads TGTGCCAGCAGTAGCGGGAGCACCGGGGAGCTGTTTTTT. It translates to CASSSGSTGELFF.

The table lists this clonotype with many counts. The chain has TRBV27 and TRBJ1-6, with D possibly being TRBD1 (5 bases). This CDR3 contains 14 residues. Trimming cost V 5 bases and J 9 bases, with 14 bases left between them. Per germline, CDR1 MNHEY and CDR2 SMNVEV (reference sequence). The CDR3 loop reads CASSAGAEGSPLHF. In DNA, the CDR3 is TGTGCCAGCAGTGCCGGGGCAGAGGGTTCACCCCTCCACTTT.

A note on this clonotype: One junction end disagrees with the germline gene, perhaps due to a read error. The chain couples TRBV2 to TRBJ1-1; possibly TRBD1 for D (5 bases). The CDR3 consists of 14 residues. The V gene's germline CDR1 is SNHLY and CDR2 FYNNEI. This CDR3 reads CASSERGLDTEASF. In DNA form, the CDR3 reads TGTGCCAGCAGTGAAAGGGGTTTGGACACTGAAGCTTCCTTT.

This clonotype was counted ten times or more. The genes are TRBV5-1 and TRBJ1-1; D ambiguous. The CDR3 runs 14 residues. V dropped 0 bases and J dropped 5 bases, with 11 bases sitting between them. Germline V gene lookup returns CDR1 SGHRS and CDR2 YFSETQ. This CDR3 is CASSLGAAGTEAFF. CDR3 nucleotide sequence: TGCGCCAGCAGCTTGGGTGCAGCTGGGACTGAAGCTTTCTTT.

This rearrangement joins TRBV20-1 to TRBJ2-3; perhaps TRBD2 as D (6 bases). This CDR3 has 16 residues. V shed 2 bases and J shed 4 bases, with 19 bases lying between them. CDR1 DFQATT and CDR2 SNEGSKA come from the germline V gene (reference sequence). CDR3: CSARLLAALGADTQYF. The CDR3 bases are TGCAGTGCTAGACTATTAGCGGCCCTAGGGGCAGATACGCAGTATTTT.

This clonotype has only a few counts. This rearrangement joins TRBV10-3 to TRBJ2-2; D unresolved. In germline, CDR1 is ENHRY, CDR2 SYGVKD. The CDR3 totals 12 residues. With 6 bases removed from V and 5 bases from J, the gap between germline ends came to 7 bases. The CDR3 loop is CAIRDRTGELFF. The CDR3 DNA reads TGTGCCATCAGGGATAGAACCGGGGAGCTGTTTTTT.

The V call is TRBV7-8, the J call TRBJ2-4, with D perhaps assigned TRBD1 or TRBD2 (7 bases each). V was pared by 2 bases and J by 4 bases, with 33 bases between. The CDR3 loop spans 22 amino acids. The germline V gene has CDR1 SGHVS and CDR2 FQNEAQ. CDR3 coding DNA: TGTGCCAGCAGCTTAAGGCGGGGGACCGGGACAGCTAGATGGGATGAGAAAAACATTCAGTACTTC. Encoded protein: CASSLRRGTGTARWDEKNIQYF.

This clonotype has a handful of counts. The chain recombines TRBV6-6 with TRBJ2-3; 7 nucleotides line up with TRBD2. CDR1 is MNHNY, CDR2 SVGAGI, per germline (reference sequence). The length of the CDR3 is 16 residues. Trimming at V came to 6 bases and at J to 4 bases, leaving 13 bases not matched to a gene. In DNA, the CDR3 is TGTGCCAGCAGAAACGGGGGGAGCTTAGATTCAGATACGCAGTATTTT. Translation gives CASRNGGSLDSDTQYF.

This clonotype showed up many times. CDR3 sequence: CASSLDNSPLQPQHF. The CDR3 bases are TGCGCCAGCAGCTTGGACAATTCACCACTCCAGCCCCAGCATTTT. The rearrangement links TRBV5-1 to TRBJ1-5; D remains unclear. The CDR3 has 15 amino acids. CDR1 and CDR2 from the germline V gene are SGHRS and YFSETQ. V lost 0 bases and J lost 7, with 14 bases in between.

The J gene is TRBJ2-5, the V gene TRBV10-3; 11 positions agree with TRBD2. This CDR3 has 18 residues. V trimming: 2 bases; J trimming: 2 bases; junction bases outside the gene matches: 10. The V gene's germline CDR1 is ENHRY and CDR2 SYGVKD. The CDR3 DNA reads as TGTGCCATCAGTGAGCGAGGGGCTAGCGGGAGGTTGCAAGAGACCCAGTACTTC. Protein: CAISERGASGRLQETQYF.

CDR3 protein: CSPGPSGTRAGKLFF. The CDR3, as DNA: TGCAGCCCTGGCCCCTCCGGGACACGCGCTGGGAAACTGTTTTTT. J is TRBJ1-4 and V is TRBV29-1, with D perhaps matching TRBD1 (6 bases). The CDR3 is 15 amino acids. Trimming pared 8 bases from V and 11 bases from J, leaving 27 bases between. Germline V CDR1 and CDR2: SQVTM, ANQGSEA. The whole variable domain, filled in from reference TRBV29-1 and TRBJ1-4, reads SAVISQKPSRDICQRGTSLTIQCQVDSQVTMMFWYRQQPGQSLTLIATANQGSEATYESGFVIDKFPISRPNLTFSTLTVSNMSPEDSSIYLCSPGPSGTRAGKLFFGSGTQLSVL.

This clonotype was recorded a few times. This chain connects TRBV5-1 to TRBJ1-5; D is unresolved. CDR3 length equals 13 residues. With 5 bases removed from V and 2 bases from J, the gap between germline ends came to 8 bases. Germline-derived CDR1 and CDR2 are SGHRS and YFSETQ. The CDR3 region has the DNA TGCGCCAGCAGACTGGAAGGCAATCAGCCCCAGCATTTT. Protein sequence: CASRLEGNQPQHF.

In this sample, this clonotype turned up a few times. This chain joins TRBV3-1 and TRBJ1-1; D is unresolved. Per the germline V gene, CDR1 is LGHDT and CDR2 is YNNKEL (reference sequence). The CDR3 consists of 13 residues. Trimming stripped 0 bases from V and 10 bases from J, with 12 bases between. The DNA for the CDR3 is TGTGCCAGCAGCCAAGATCCCGGGCGGGGAGCTTTCTTT. Translating it yields CASSQDPGRGAFF.

Worth noting for this clonotype: This may come from a read error, since a much larger clone is one base off. This chain connects TRBV7-2 to TRBJ1-1; D is uncertain. The CDR3 is 12 amino acids. Looked up from germline, CDR1 is SGHTA and CDR2 is FQGNSA. The CDR3 DNA reads TGTGCCGGCAGCCCGGTCGCAGAGAATGCTTTCTTT. Its protein product is CAGSPVAENAFF.

This clonotype was counted between two and nine times. The chain employs TRBV5-1 and TRBJ1-1; D unresolved. CDR1 and CDR2 (germline): SGHRS, YFSETQ. V shed 0 bases and J shed 3 bases, with 12 bases lying between them. This CDR3 has 15 residues. CDR3 nucleotide sequence: TGCGCCAGCAGCTTGGGACATCTAAGGGACACTGAAGCTTTCTTT. This codes for CASSLGHLRDTEAFF. The whole variable domain, filled in from reference TRBV5-1 and TRBJ1-1, reads KAGVTQTPRYLIKTRGQQVTLSCSPISGHRSVSWYQQTPGQGLQFLFEYFSETQRNKGNFPGRFSGRQFSNSRSEMNVSTLELGDSALYLCASSLGHLRDTEAFFGQGTRLTVV.

A few counts support this clonotype. V and J are TRBV12-5 and TRBJ1-5, with D unclear. V was cut by 5 bases and J by 4 bases, with 9 bases left in between. From germline, CDR1 is LGHNT and CDR2 FRNRAP. CDR3 size: 13 residues. The DNA of the CDR3 is TGTGCTAGTGGTCTACACCGGAATCAGCCCCAGCATTTT. This gives the protein CASGLHRNQPQHF.

In its sample, this clonotype was seen many times. The DNA of the CDR3 is TGTGCCAGCATCGGGGGCTTAAGCTCCTACAATGAGCAGTTCTTC. This sequence encodes CASIGGLSSYNEQFF. This sequence joins TRBV6-2 or TRBV6-3 and TRBJ2-1; D tentatively fits TRBD1 or TRBD2 (6 bases each). In germline, CDR1 is MNHEY, CDR2 SVGEGT. Trimming took 7 bases from V and 0 from J, leaving 13 bases between them. This CDR3 is built from 15 residues.

The gene calls are TRBV10-1 and TRBJ2-3; tentatively, D is TRBD2 (6 bases). The CDR3 length is 16 residues. V was clipped by 5 bases and J by 0 bases, with 15 bases between them. Germline V gene data show CDR1 as WNHNN and CDR2 as SYGVQD (reference sequence). CDR3 amino acids: CASSPGLVPSTDTQYF. CDR3 sequence (DNA): TGCGCCAGCAGTCCGGGACTCGTACCTAGCACAGATACGCAGTATTTT.

The chain carries TRBV29-1 and TRBJ1-1; D remains ambiguous. The CDR3 totals 13 residues. The ends were cut back, 5 bases at V and 1 base at J, with 11 bases in the middle. Germline CDR1 SQVTM, CDR2 ANQGSEA. The CDR3 DNA reads as TGCAGCGTTACTGACGATGAGAACACTGAAGCTTTCTTT. It specifies CSVTDDENTEAFF.

This clonotype was seen ten or more times. The gene calls are TRBV10-1 and TRBJ1-1, with unresolved D. Looked up from germline, CDR1 is WNHNN and CDR2 is SYGVQD (reference sequence). The CDR3 length is 12 residues. Between the trimmed V and J ends, which lost 10 bases and 0 bases, there was a span of 9 bases. In DNA, the CDR3 is TGCGCCAACTCAGGATTGAACACTGAAGCTTTCTTT. Translating it yields CANSGLNTEAFF.

This clonotype was seen many times. This rearrangement joins TRBV27 to TRBJ2-3; D is ambiguous. The CDR3 runs 15 residues. The V end lost 3 bases, the J end lost 0 bases, and 10 bases lay between the germline ends. Looked up from germline, CDR1 is MNHEY and CDR2 is SMNVEV (reference sequence). The CDR3 sequence: CASSFVGTSTDTQYF. The CDR3 bases are TGTGCCAGCAGTTTCGTGGGTACTAGCACAGATACGCAGTATTTT.

This clonotype turned up a few times. V usage is TRBV6-6 and J usage is TRBJ2-7; possible D gene TRBD1, 5 bases. This CDR3 is 14 amino acids long. From germline, CDR1 is MNHNY and CDR2 SVGAGI (reference sequence). V was cut by 2 bases and J by 1 base, with 9 bases left in between. The DNA of the CDR3 is TGTGCCAGCAGTTACGGAGACAGATCCTACGAGCAGTACTTC. It codes for CASSYGDRSYEQYF.

The V gene is TRBV12-3 or TRBV12-4, the J gene TRBJ2-3; D is ambiguous. This CDR3 has 11 residues. The ends were cut back, 4 bases at V and 8 bases at J, with 7 bases in the middle. CDR3 sequence: CASSSASTQYF. CDR3 nucleotide sequence: TGTGCCAGCAGTTCCGCTAGTACGCAGTATTTT.